These 21 T cell receptor beta chains were sequenced from one sample in a study of long-term antiretroviral therapy in people with HIV (dated by TCRdb to 2021 to 2024). Sequencing of the TRB variable region was done with the immunoSEQ hsTCRB v3.0 assay at survey level resolution. This is the immuneACCESS table as TCRdb keeps it, with only in-frame sequences that have V and J called. A part of the clones is gone; compared with another copy, unresolved V genes explain less than half, and the rest is unexplained. This sample holds some 21,000 clones; roughly 80% were observed only once. The top ten constitute around 5.7% of the sample. The sample was unsorted PBMCs, taken 0.2 years after starting antiretroviral therapy. These receptor sequences come from a woman in her 30s with HIV.

This chain uses TRBV4-1 with TRBJ1-4, with D tentatively TRBD1 (6 bases). The germline gives CDR1 MGHRA, CDR2 YSYEKL. CDR3 length equals 18 residues. The ends were cut back, 4 bases at V and 7 bases at J, with 25 bases in the middle. The CDR3, as DNA: TGCGCCAGCAGCCCGAGACCGGGGGGCGGAATACGGGGTGAAAAACTGTTTTTT. It codes for CASSPRPGGGIRGEKLFF.

The chain couples TRBV5-1 to TRBJ2-2; D remains ambiguous. Trimming cost V 0 bases and J 7 bases, with 13 bases left between them. This CDR3 comprises 15 residues. From germline, CDR1 is SGHRS and CDR2 YFSETQ. The CDR3 region has the DNA TGCGCCAGCAGCTTGGAGGTTAGCCCGAGCGGGGAGCTGTTTTTT. Its protein is CASSLEVSPSGELFF.

The chain links TRBV6-1 to TRBJ1-5; TRBD1 matches 7 bases. The junction had 8 bases not matched to a gene; V was cut back by 3 bases and J by 0 bases. This CDR3 has 17 residues. CDR1 is MNHNS, CDR2 SASEGT, per germline. CDR3 in DNA: TGTGCCAGCAGTGAGACCTACGGGACAGTTAGCAATCAGCCCCAGCATTTT. This translates into CASSETYGTVSNQPQHF.

This chain links TRBV30 with TRBJ2-5, with 11 bases fitting TRBD2. Germline CDR1 GTSNPN, CDR2 SVGIG (reference sequence). The J segment lost 2 bases and the V segment lost 3 bases, leaving 8 bases of the junction unmatched. The CDR3 runs 16 residues. The CDR3 here is CAWSPGTSGLQETQYF. The DNA for the CDR3 is TGTGCCTGGAGCCCCGGGACTAGCGGCTTGCAAGAGACCCAGTACTTC.

V and J are TRBV9 and TRBJ1-6, with D uncertain. The CDR3 covers 13 residues. Germline CDR1 is SGDLS and CDR2 is YYNGEE. V lost 3 bases to trimming and J lost 5 bases, with 6 bases between them. For the CDR3, the DNA is TGTGCCAGCAGCGGGAGCCATAATTCACCCCTCCACTTT. Amino acid sequence: CASSGSHNSPLHF.

This sequence joins TRBV5-1 and TRBJ2-6; D gene ambiguous. Germline assignment: CDR1 SGHRS and CDR2 YFSETQ. Deletions cut 1 base from V and 2 bases from J, with 7 bases between. The CDR3 contains 15 residues. The CDR3 DNA sequence: TGCGCCAGCAGCTTGAGCAAAGCTGGGGCCAACGTCCTGACTTTC. Protein: CASSLSKAGANVLTF. The full variable domain, completed using reference TRBV5-1 and TRBJ2-6, is KAGVTQTPRYLIKTRGQQVTLSCSPISGHRSVSWYQQTPGQGLQFLFEYFSETQRNKGNFPGRFSGRQFSNSRSEMNVSTLELGDSALYLCASSLSKAGANVLTFGAGSRLTVL.

The V and J genes are TRBV18 and TRBJ2-6, with 7 bases fitting TRBD1. V shed 3 bases, J shed 0 bases, and the junction held 8 bases outside the gene matches. The CDR3 is 18 amino acids. Germline CDR1 is KGHSH and CDR2 is LQKENI. CDR3 sequence reads: CASSPPVGQSSGANVLTF. The CDR3 nucleotides are TGTGCCAGCTCACCCCCCGTGGGACAGAGCTCTGGGGCCAACGTCCTGACTTTC.

V usage is TRBV30 and J usage is TRBJ1-1; D is uncertain. CDR1 and CDR2 (germline): GTSNPN, SVGIG (reference sequence). The CDR3 has 12 amino acids. V gave up 8 bases and J gave up 1 base, with 11 bases separating them. In nucleotides, the CDR3 is TGTGCCGCGTTAAAAGGGAACACTGAAGCTTTCTTT. Protein: CAALKGNTEAFF.

The chain links TRBV4-1 to TRBJ2-1; a weak D match, TRBD1 (5 bases). Germline V CDR1 and CDR2: MGHRA, YSYEKL. V was shortened by 0 bases and J by 7 bases, with 10 bases between the two germline ends. The CDR3 length is 14 residues. This CDR3 is CASSQDIQGNEQFF. CDR3 in DNA: TGCGCCAGCAGCCAAGATATCCAGGGTAATGAGCAGTTCTTC.

This chain connects TRBV14 to TRBJ1-6; D is undetermined. With 4 bases removed from V and 0 bases from J, the gap between germline ends came to 10 bases. Germline-derived CDR1 and CDR2 are SGHDN and FVKESK. This CDR3 contains 16 residues. CDR3: CASSRGFSSYNSPLHF. The CDR3 region has the DNA TGTGCCAGCAGCCGCGGGTTTAGCTCCTATAATTCACCCCTCCACTTT.

The rearrangement links TRBV9 to TRBJ1-1, with D hard to call. The V end lost 0 bases, the J end lost 7 bases, and 10 bases lay between the germline ends. This CDR3 comprises 13 residues. Germline-derived CDR1 and CDR2 are SGDLS and YYNGEE. The CDR3 sequence is CASSVGGGGEAFF. DNA of the CDR3: TGTGCCAGCAGCGTAGGAGGCGGAGGTGAAGCTTTCTTT.

V is TRBV10-3 and J is TRBJ2-2; D not resolved. Germline-derived CDR1 and CDR2 are ENHRY and SYGVKD. V was cut by 3 bases and J by 6 bases, with 11 bases left in between. The CDR3 runs to 14 residues. The CDR3 DNA is TGTGCCATCAGTGATTTAGGGTCCTCCGGGGAGCTGTTTTTT. Protein sequence: CAISDLGSSGELFF.

The V and J genes are TRBV2 and TRBJ1-1; D call uncertain. The CDR3 is 10 residues long. Germline CDR1 is SNHLY and CDR2 is FYNNEI. V was cut by 6 bases and J by 5 bases, with 4 bases left in between. CDR3 nucleotide sequence: TGTGCCAGCAGAGGGACTGAAGCTTTCTTT. Amino acids: CASRGTEAFF.

The chain has TRBV4-1 and TRBJ2-5, with 9 nucleotides matching TRBD1. Germline V lookup: CDR1 MGHRA, CDR2 YSYEKL. This CDR3 has 15 residues. With 0 bases clipped from V and 4 bases from J, the junction kept 3 bases outside the gene matches. The CDR3 sequence: CASSQDVGQGETQYF. In DNA form, the CDR3 reads TGCGCCAGCAGCCAAGATGTGGGACAGGGAGAGACCCAGTACTTC.

The genes are TRBV4-1 and TRBJ2-2; D is possibly TRBD1 (6 bases). Germline V gene sequence: CDR1 MGHRA, CDR2 YSYEKL. Trimming left V 1 base short and J 1 base short, with 7 bases between. The CDR3 is made up of 15 amino acids. CDR3 amino acids: CASSQVGQNTGELFF. The CDR3 DNA follows: TGCGCCAGCAGCCAAGTGGGACAGAACACCGGGGAGCTGTTTTTT.

The chain recombines TRBV7-2 with TRBJ1-1; tentatively, D is TRBD1 (5 bases). The CDR3 loop spans 15 amino acids. CDR1 is SGHTA, CDR2 FQGNSA, per germline. Trimming took off 4 bases at V and 0 bases at J, with 12 bases between the two ends. This CDR3 reads CASSSSIRVNTEAFF. DNA of the CDR3: TGTGCCAGCAGCTCCTCGATCAGGGTGAACACTGAAGCTTTCTTT.

The V gene is TRBV6-1, the J gene TRBJ2-5; no reliable D call. Germline V gives CDR1 MNHNS, CDR2 SASEGT. V was shortened by 9 bases and J by 5 bases, with 7 bases between the two germline ends. The CDR3 has 10 amino acids. The CDR3 sequence is CASALETQYF. CDR3 in DNA: TGTGCCAGTGCCCTGGAGACCCAGTACTTC.

The gene calls are TRBV9 and TRBJ2-3, with 8 bases aligning to TRBD1. After removal of 3 bases from V and 8 bases from J, the junction contained 14 bases not matched to a gene. This CDR3 region has 16 residues. Germline V gene data show CDR1 as SGDLS and CDR2 as YYNGEE. The CDR3 coding sequence is TGTGCCAGCAGCGAGAGCGCCGGGACAGGATCAGCTACGCAGTATTTT. Translation: CASSESAGTGSATQYF. Supplemented by reference TRBV9 and TRBJ2-3, the full variable domain reads DSGVTQTPKHLITATGQRVTLRCSPRSGDLSVYWYQQSLDQGLQFLIQYYNGEERAKGNILERFSAQQFPDLHSELNLSSLELGDSALYFCASSESAGTGSATQYFGPGTRLTVL.

The CDR3 region has the DNA TGCGCCAGCAGCTTCAATTACAATGAGCAGTTCTTC. Amino acids: CASSFNYNEQFF. This sequence joins TRBV5-1 and TRBJ2-1; D is uncertain. CDR3 length: 12 residues. CDR1 SGHRS and CDR2 YFSETQ come from the germline V gene. V lost 2 bases to trimming and J lost 4 bases, with 4 bases between them.

This clone has only a few counts. The chain uses TRBV4-1 and TRBJ1-2; D gene unclear. The germline gives CDR1 MGHRA, CDR2 YSYEKL. The CDR3 covers 14 residues. V lost 1 base and J 5 bases, leaving 11 bases between the germline ends. The CDR3 DNA sequence: TGCGCCAGCAGCCAAGGAGGCTTGGGGTATGGCTACACCTTC. Protein product: CASSQGGLGYGYTF.

V is TRBV10-2 and J is TRBJ1-1; no reliable D call. This CDR3 comprises 14 residues. Germline-derived CDR1 and CDR2 are WSHSY and SAAADI. The V end lost 2 bases, the J end lost 0 bases, and 7 bases lay between the germline ends. For the CDR3, the DNA is TGCGCCAGCAGTGAGACCGCTATGAACACTGAAGCTTTCTTT. This codes for CASSETAMNTEAFF.